Below are 18 T cell receptor delta chains sequenced from a single sample in a study of γδ T cells in repeated Plasmodium falciparum infection. TCRdb called clones anew from the multiplex PCR reads with CATT. The repertoire includes 90,000 to 95,000 delta-chain clones, more than 0.85% of them detected once, and around a tenth sits in the top ten. Bulk repertoires came from Vgamma9/Vdelta2+ or Vdelta2-negative gammadelta T cells flow-sorted from PBMC. What was sequenced was gamma-delta T cells from blood. These receptors were taken from a pool of human donors (malaria-infected and uninfected, not separated).

This clone occurred a few times. This likely came from a read error, as a far larger clone is one base away. This CDR3 is also generated by other DNA sequences in the sample. The V call is TRDV1, the J call TRDJ1, with TRDD3 as a possible D gene (5 bases). No J gene is reported in TCRdb; it was inferred here by comparing the DNA with germline. With 1 base removed from V and 0 bases from J, the gap between germline ends came to 24 bases. Germline V gene data show CDR1 as TSWWSYY and CDR2 as QGS. This CDR3 has 20 amino acids. The CDR3 sequence is CALGERLPGGYLKYTDKLIF. The DNA for the CDR3 is TGTGCTCTTGGGGAACGATTACCGGGGGGCTATTTAAAGTACACCGATAAACTCATCTTT.

This clone showed up just a few times. This likely came from a read error, as a far larger clone is one base away. The same CDR3 arises from other DNA sequences in this sample as well. The rearrangement links TRDV2 to TRDJ1, with 12 bases aligning to TRDD3. TCRdb lists no J gene, so it was determined here by aligning the DNA to germline. The J segment lost 0 bases and the V segment lost 7 bases, leaving 20 bases of the junction unmatched. This CDR3 comprises 20 residues. CDR1 is GEAIGNYY, CDR2 EKD, per germline. CDR3 in amino acids: CACDSVNDWGIPNYTDKLIF. For the CDR3, the DNA is TGTGCCTGCGACTCCGTCAATGACTGGGGGATACCTAACTACACCGATAAACTCATCTTT.

This clone was picked up a small number of times. TCRdb's entry gives the protein of a much larger clone, which mismatches this DNA's translation at residue 7, likely from a read error; the protein reported here is translated from the DNA. The chain links TRDV2 to TRDJ1; 7 positions agree with TRDD3. No J gene was available from TCRdb, and it was assigned here by a germline match of the DNA. In germline, CDR1 is GEAIGNYY, CDR2 EKD. The CDR3 is 17 amino acids. The V segment lost 1 base and the J segment 0 bases; nucleotides outside the gene matches: 10. CDR3 coding DNA: TGTGCCTGTGACACGGTCGCTGGGGGTTCCCACACCGATAAACTCATCTTT. Translating it yields CACDTVAGGSHTDKLIF.

This clone was recorded a few times. For this DNA, TCRdb reports the protein of a much larger clone, which diverges at residue 10, most likely from a read error; the protein presented here is translated directly from the DNA. The V call is TRDV2, the J call TRDJ1, with a possible D match to TRDD3 (6 bases). TCRdb does not report a J gene; here it was assigned by matching the DNA to germline references. CDR3 length: 18 residues. CDR1 is GEAIGNYY, CDR2 EKD, per germline. Trimming removed 3 bases at V and 0 bases at J, with 22 bases between. The CDR3 bases are TGTGCCTGTGACCAACACCCATGGGGGCCTCAAGACACCGATAAACTCATCTTT. Amino acid sequence: CACDQHPWGPQDTDKLIF.

A few counts support this clone. TCRdb's protein for this DNA is that of a much larger clone and differs from the translation at residue 6, likely a read error; the protein shown is the DNA translation. The rearrangement joins TRDV2 to TRDJ1, with TRDD3 matching 8 bases. TCRdb leaves out the J gene; it was filled in here by matching the DNA to germline. V gave up 0 bases and J gave up 1 base; unmatched junction bases: 15. The length of the CDR3 is 19 residues. Germline V gene data show CDR1 as GEAIGNYY and CDR2 as EKD. CDR3 sequence (DNA): TGTGCCTGTGACACCTTGTACTGGGGGCCTAAAAAAGTCACCGATAAACTCATCTTT. It specifies CACDTLYWGPKKVTDKLIF.

This clone has a handful of counts. The protein in TCRdb stems from a much larger clone and differs at residue 18 from this DNA's translation, likely a read error; here the protein is translated from the DNA. The CDR3 DNA sequence: TGTGCTCTTGGGTGTCCTTCCCTCGGACTTACTGGGGGATGCACCGATAAACCCATCTTT. It is translated as CALGCPSLGLTGGCTDKPIF. The V gene reported is TRDV1; the J gene is uncalled; TRDD3, the table's D call, lacks a check against the DNA. CDR1 and CDR2 from the germline V gene are TSWWSYY and QGS. This CDR3 spans 20 amino acids.

Only a few counts were recorded for this clone. TCRdb assigns this DNA the protein of a much larger clone, which departs from its translation at residue 15; this likely reflects a read error, and the protein shown comes from translating the DNA. V and J are TRDV1 and TRDJ1, with D perhaps matching TRDD2 (7 bases). TCRdb carries no J gene annotation; the J gene was assigned here by matching the DNA with germline. V was shortened by 2 bases and J by 5 bases, with 36 bases between the two germline ends. This CDR3 comprises 22 residues. Per germline, CDR1 TSWWSYY and CDR2 QGS. The DNA for the CDR3 is TGTGCTCTTGGGGAAACCTTTGATTCCGTTCCTACAGGTGGGGGCCACGAGGATAAACTCATCTTT. Translated, it gives CALGETFDSVPTGGGHEDKLIF.

To note about this clone: It is likely a read error: a sequence one base away is far more abundant. The same CDR3 also results from other DNA sequences found in this sample. Written as DNA, the CDR3 is TGTGCTCTTGGGCGGAGGATACGGACTGGGGATACAGGCGATAAACTCATCTTC. Amino acids: CALGRRIRTGDTGDKLIF. The chain has TRDV1 and TRDJ1; TRDD3 agrees at 8 bases. Germline lookup yields CDR1 TSWWSYY and CDR2 QGS. The CDR3 spans 18 residues.

Only a few counts were recorded for this clone. The protein held in TCRdb is that of a much larger clone and does not match this DNA's translation at residue 11, likely because of a read error; the protein shown is translated from the DNA. The genes are TRDV3 and TRDJ1; 12 bases agree with TRDD3. TCRdb does not report a J gene; here it was assigned by matching the DNA to germline references. J gave up 0 bases and V 2 bases, and 31 bases lay outside the gene matches. This CDR3 has 24 residues. Germline V lookup: CDR1 TVYSNPD, CDR2 GDNSRS (reference sequence). The CDR3 nucleotides read TGTGCCTTTTCAGTTCAAGACTGGGGGATACACCACTCCGCTACAGTATTCTACACCGATAAACTCATCTTT. Amino acid sequence: CAFSVQDWGIHHSATVFYTDKLIF.

A few counts support this clone. The protein TCRdb lists belongs to a much larger clone and differs from this DNA's translation at residue 14, which points to a read error; the protein shown is made from the DNA. The rearrangement links TRDV1 to TRDJ1; TRDD3 agrees at 8 bases. This CDR3 spans 16 amino acids. Germline V gene data show CDR1 as TSWWSYY and CDR2 as QGS. The CDR3 sequence is CALSEARTGGQDKHIF. DNA for the CDR3: TGTGCTCTCTCCGAGGCCCGTACTGGGGGCCAGGATAAACACATCTTT.

A few counts support this clone. The TCRdb protein comes from a much larger clone and disagrees with this DNA's translation at residue 16, likely due to a read error; the protein given here is derived from the DNA. J gene calling gave no result, while the V gene is TRDV1; no check of the table's D call, TRDD3, against the DNA was made. The CDR3 is made up of 18 amino acids. CDR1 and CDR2 from the germline V gene are TSWWSYY and QGS. The CDR3 DNA sequence: TGTGCTCTTGGTTCTATCTTACCTCTCTGGGGGATAACGAAGCAACCCATCTTT. Its translation: CALGSILPLWGITKQPIF.

Remarks on this clone: With a far larger clone one base away, a read error is the likely cause. The same CDR3 is also encoded by other DNA sequences in this sample. The V call is TRDV2, the J call TRDJ1; 12 nucleotides align to TRDD3. TCRdb offers no J gene call, so here the DNA was matched to germline to obtain one. The CDR3 is 19 amino acids. The germline gives CDR1 GEAIGNYY, CDR2 EKD. CDR3 protein: CACDPLGDTPSSYTDKLIF. As DNA, the CDR3 is TGCGCCTGTGACCCTCTGGGGGATACGCCCTCATCGTACACCGATAAACTCATCTTT.

In regard to this clone: This likely came from a read error, as a far larger clone is one base away. Additional DNA sequences in this sample encode the identical CDR3. This chain links TRDV1 with TRDJ1; 7 nucleotides match TRDD3. The J gene, left out of TCRdb, was set here by checking the DNA against germline. CDR3 length: 25 residues. The germline gives CDR1 TSWWSYY, CDR2 QGS. The trim removed 3 bases at V and 5 bases at J, leaving 39 bases unmatched. The CDR3 loop reads CALGESSTPMRPRLGSAHPADKLIF. The CDR3 DNA follows: TGTGCTCTTGGGGAGTCCAGCACTCCTATGAGGCCCCGACTGGGGTCGGCTCATCCGGCTGATAAACTCATCTTT.

Of note for this clone: This DNA's translation differs at residue 11 from TCRdb's protein, which comes from a much larger clone; a read error is likely, and the protein shown is translated from the DNA. The chain is built from TRDV2 and TRDJ2; 13 bases are a match to TRDD3. Since TCRdb gives no J gene, matching the DNA to germline was used here to assign it. The germline V gene has CDR1 GEAIGNYY and CDR2 EKD. This CDR3 is 18 amino acids long. The V segment lost 3 bases and the J segment 3 bases; nucleotides outside the gene matches: 9. The CDR3 here is CACDSITGGYGVTAQLFF. CDR3 bases: TGTGCCTGTGACTCGATTACTGGGGGATACGGGGTGACAGCACAACTCTTCTTT.

As for this clone: TCRdb's protein for this DNA is that of a much larger clone and differs from the translation at residue 5, likely a read error; the protein shown is the DNA translation. The rearrangement joins TRDV1 to TRDJ1, with a possible D match to TRDD3 (6 bases). Here the J gene was assigned by germline matching of the DNA, as TCRdb has none. Trimming shortened V by 4 bases and J by 0 bases, and 18 bases separated the two germline ends. Per the germline V gene, CDR1 is TSWWSYY and CDR2 is QGS. The CDR3 runs to 17 residues. CDR3 loop: CALGASTNWENTDKLIF. CDR3 DNA sequence: TGTGCTCTTGGGGCTTCTACAAACTGGGAGAACACCGATAAACTCATCTTT.

This clone was counted at least ten times. This chain uses TRDV1 with TRDJ1; no firm D call. V was shortened by 1 base and J by 1 base, with 31 bases between the two germline ends. The CDR3 is 22 residues long. Germline V gene data show CDR1 as TSWWSYY and CDR2 as QGS. CDR3 in amino acids: CALGEPHLEGPLRSWSTDKLIF. The CDR3 bases are TGTGCTCTTGGGGAACCGCACTTAGAGGGGCCCTTACGATCCTGGTCCACCGATAAACTCATCTTT.

This clone occurred a few times. TCRdb has a much larger clone's protein, which differs at residue 5 from the translation of this DNA, likely because of a read error; what is shown is the protein translated from the DNA. The chain is built from TRDV2 and TRDJ1, with 12 bases matching TRDD3. TCRdb gives no J gene; it was assigned here by matching the DNA to germline. Trimming took 3 bases from V and 2 from J; bases not matched to a gene: 9. Per the germline V gene, CDR1 is GEAIGNYY and CDR2 is EKD. The CDR3 loop spans 17 amino acids. CDR3 coding DNA: TGTGCCTGTGACGCCGGCCCTGGGGGATACGAAACCGATAAACTCATCTTT. The encoded protein is CACDAGPGGYETDKLIF.

Remarks on this clone: A far bigger clonotype differs at one base, so this is likely a read error. The same CDR3 can be traced to other DNA sequences in this sample. The chain carries TRDV2 and TRDJ2, with TRDD3 matching over 10 bases. TCRdb supplies no J gene; here it was assigned by aligning the nucleotide sequence to germline. This CDR3 comprises 20 residues. The junction had 18 bases not matched to a gene; V was cut back by 1 base and J by 5 bases. Germline V gives CDR1 GEAIGNYY, CDR2 EKD. The CDR3 DNA follows: TGTGCCTGTGACACTATCCCTACTGGGGGATTAATTGAGTTAACAGCACAACTCTTCTTT. This sequence encodes CACDTIPTGGLIELTAQLFF.